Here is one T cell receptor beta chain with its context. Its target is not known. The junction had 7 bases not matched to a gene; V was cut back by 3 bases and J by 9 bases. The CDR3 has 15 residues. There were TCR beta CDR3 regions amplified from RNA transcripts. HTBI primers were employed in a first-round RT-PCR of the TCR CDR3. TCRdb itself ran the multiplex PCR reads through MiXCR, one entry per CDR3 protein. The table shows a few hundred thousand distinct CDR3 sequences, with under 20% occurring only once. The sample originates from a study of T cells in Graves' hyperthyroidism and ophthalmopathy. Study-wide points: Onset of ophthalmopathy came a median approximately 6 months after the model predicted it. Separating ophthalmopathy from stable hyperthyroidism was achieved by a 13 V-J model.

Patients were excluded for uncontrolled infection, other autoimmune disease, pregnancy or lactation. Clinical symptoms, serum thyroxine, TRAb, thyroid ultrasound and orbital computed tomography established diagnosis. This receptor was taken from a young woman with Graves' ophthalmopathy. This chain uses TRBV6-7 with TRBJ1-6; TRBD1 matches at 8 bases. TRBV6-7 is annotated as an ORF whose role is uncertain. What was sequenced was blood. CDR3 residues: CASSYPDRDGSPLHF. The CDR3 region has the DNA TGTGCCAGCAGTTATCCGGACAGGGACGGTTCACCCCTCCACTTT.